Included here is one T cell receptor beta chain sequence, with context. One junction end disagrees with the germline gene, perhaps due to a read error. The sample has other DNA sequences that encode this CDR3 too. Both 60 Vbeta primers and 13 Jbeta primers went into the PCR. The assay was immunoSEQ multiplex PCR, and TCRdb's table has in-frame clones only and misses some. The table records over 80,000 clones, roughly 74% of them present only once. These data originate in a study of cytomegalovirus exposure and HLA in healthy donors. This CDR3 region has 17 residues. Germline CDR1 is SGDLS and CDR2 is YYNGEE.

The origin of this receptor is a woman under 30 in good health and CMV-seropositive. The source material was PBMCs. The chain links TRBV9 to TRBJ2-1; 10 bases agree with TRBD2. The CDR3 loop reads CASSGEPLAGAYNEQFF. CDR3 nucleotide sequence: TGTGCCAGCAGCGGAGAACCCCTAGCGGGGGCCTACAATGAGCAATTCTTC.